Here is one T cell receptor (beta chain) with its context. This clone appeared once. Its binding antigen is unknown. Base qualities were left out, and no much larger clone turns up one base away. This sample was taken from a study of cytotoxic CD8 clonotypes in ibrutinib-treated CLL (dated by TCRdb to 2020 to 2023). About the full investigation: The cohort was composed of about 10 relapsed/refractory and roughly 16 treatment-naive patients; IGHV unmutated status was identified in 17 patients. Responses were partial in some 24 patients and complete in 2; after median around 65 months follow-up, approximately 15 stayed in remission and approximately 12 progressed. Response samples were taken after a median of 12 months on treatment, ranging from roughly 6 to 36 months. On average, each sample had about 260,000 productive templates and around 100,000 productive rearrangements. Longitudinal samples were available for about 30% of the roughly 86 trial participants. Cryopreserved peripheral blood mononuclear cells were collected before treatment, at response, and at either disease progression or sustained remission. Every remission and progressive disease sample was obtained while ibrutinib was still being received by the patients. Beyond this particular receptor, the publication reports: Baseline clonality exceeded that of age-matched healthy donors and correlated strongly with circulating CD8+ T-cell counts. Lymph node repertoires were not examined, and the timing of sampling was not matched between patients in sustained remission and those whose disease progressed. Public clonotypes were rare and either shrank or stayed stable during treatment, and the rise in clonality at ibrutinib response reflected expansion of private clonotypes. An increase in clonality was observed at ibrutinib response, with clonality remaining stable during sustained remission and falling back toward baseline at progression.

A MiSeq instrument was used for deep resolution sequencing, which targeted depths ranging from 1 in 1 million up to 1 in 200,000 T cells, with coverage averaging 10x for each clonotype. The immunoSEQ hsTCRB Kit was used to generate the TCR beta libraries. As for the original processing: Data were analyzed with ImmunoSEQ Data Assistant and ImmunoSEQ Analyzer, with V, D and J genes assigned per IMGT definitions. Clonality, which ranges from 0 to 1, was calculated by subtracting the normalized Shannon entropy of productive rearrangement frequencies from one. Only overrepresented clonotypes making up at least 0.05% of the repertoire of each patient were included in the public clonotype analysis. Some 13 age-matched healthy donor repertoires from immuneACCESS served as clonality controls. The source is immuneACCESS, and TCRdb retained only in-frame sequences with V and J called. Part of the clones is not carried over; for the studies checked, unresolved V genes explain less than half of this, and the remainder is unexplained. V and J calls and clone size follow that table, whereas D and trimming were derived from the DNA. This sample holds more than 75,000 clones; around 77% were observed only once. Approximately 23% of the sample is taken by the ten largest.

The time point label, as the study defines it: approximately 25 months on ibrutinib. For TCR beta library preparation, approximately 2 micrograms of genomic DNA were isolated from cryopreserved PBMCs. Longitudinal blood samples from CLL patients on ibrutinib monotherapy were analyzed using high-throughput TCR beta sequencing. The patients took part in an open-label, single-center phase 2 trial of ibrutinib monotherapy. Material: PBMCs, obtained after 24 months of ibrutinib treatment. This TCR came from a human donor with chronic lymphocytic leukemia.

At the DNA level, the sequence is TGTGCCAGCAACGGACTAGCGGGAGCGGATGAGCAGTTCTTC. It encodes CASNGLAGADEQFF. The chain links TRBV6-1 with TRBJ2-1, with 13 bases in between that match TRBD2. From the germline V gene, CDR1 is MNHNS and CDR2 is SASEGT. From cysteine to phenylalanine, the CDR3 is 14 amino acids long. Of all the DNA, just the CDR3 is kept, 42 bases in frame from base 1. The V end gives up 7 bases and the J end 8 bases, leaving 5 bases in the junction not matched to a gene.